The clone carrying this T cell receptor beta chain was seen only a few times. A library of TCRbeta sequences, prepared with unique molecular identifiers, was generated. One entry per CDR3 protein, called by TCRdb with MiXCR from the PCR reads. The sample includes 170,000 or so distinct CDR3 sequences, approximately 6.6% of them seen just once. This entry comes from a study of T-cell reconstitution after alpha-beta-depleted transplantation in children. Deletions cut 4 bases from V and 4 bases from J, with 8 bases between. Germline lookup yields CDR1 LGHDT and CDR2 YNNKEL (reference sequence). This CDR3 is 13 amino acids long.

The material sequenced was PBMCs from the stem cell graft donor, taken from the stem cell graft. The receptor was derived from a human donor who donated a stem cell graft to a child with Wiskott-Aldrich syndrome. The rearrangement links TRBV3-1 to TRBJ1-5; a possible D gene is TRBD1 (5 bases). CDR3 protein: CASSPGINQPQHF. The CDR3 DNA reads TGTGCCAGCAGCCCAGGGATAAATCAGCCCCAGCATTTT.